This is a list of T cell receptor beta chains from one sample in a study of early T cells in non-severe SARS-CoV-2 infection. TCRdb itself ran the 5' RACE reads through MiXCR, one entry per CDR3 protein. The table lists tens of thousands of distinct CDR3 sequences, around 12% of them singletons. The sequencing sample was made of whole blood. The receptors were sampled from an adult who was a healthcare worker with PCR-confirmed SARS-CoV-2 infection or an uninfected control (not recorded which). Both conserved end residues are part of each CDR3. Each record gives: CDR3 protein, CDR3 DNA, J gene, V gene, D gene, clone size. D genes are given only for firm matches. The listing skips clone size in some rows; elsewhere it reads once, few, many or a size class.

cdr3_aa: CASSEFEGPQHF
cdr3_nt: TGTGCCAGCAGCGAATTTGAGGGGCCCCAGCATTTT
j_call: TRBJ1-5
v_call: TRBV6-6
d_call: NA
clone_size: many

cdr3_aa: CSVPPGGRTDTQYF
cdr3_nt: TGCAGTGTCCCCCCAGGCGGGAGGACGGATACGCAGTATTTT
j_call: TRBJ2-3
v_call: TRBV20-1
d_call: TRBD2
clone_size: many

cdr3_aa: CASEAGVGYEQYF
cdr3_nt: TGTGCTAGTGAAGCAGGGGTCGGCTACGAGCAGTACTTC
j_call: TRBJ2-7
v_call: TRBV12-5
d_call: NA
clone_size: many

cdr3_aa: CASSLGQPGTGNTIYF
cdr3_nt: TGTGCCAGCAGCTTGGGACAGCCCGGCACTGGAAACACCATATATTTT
j_call: TRBJ1-3
v_call: TRBV7-6
d_call: TRBD1
clone_size: many

cdr3_aa: CASSLAVGDEQFF
cdr3_nt: TGCGCCAGCAGCTTGGCCGTTGGGGATGAGCAGTTCTTC
j_call: TRBJ2-1
v_call: TRBV5-1
d_call: NA
clone_size: many

cdr3_aa: CASSFGQGNYGYTF
cdr3_nt: TGTGCCAGCAGTTTTGGACAGGGGAACTATGGCTACACCTTC
j_call: TRBJ1-2
v_call: TRBV28
d_call: TRBD1
clone_size: many

cdr3_aa: CASRIGSSTGELFF
cdr3_nt: TGTGCCAGCAGAATCGGGAGTTCAACCGGGGAGCTGTTTTTT
j_call: TRBJ2-2
v_call: TRBV27
d_call: NA
clone_size: few

cdr3_aa: CASTTGEAYNEQFF
cdr3_nt: TGCGCCTCAACGACAGGAGAAGCTTACAATGAGCAGTTCTTC
j_call: TRBJ2-1
v_call: TRBV5-1
d_call: NA
clone_size: many

cdr3_aa: CATRQDRGNTQYF
cdr3_nt: TGTGCCACCCGCCAGGACAGGGGAAATACGCAGTATTTT
j_call: TRBJ2-3
v_call: TRBV7-9
d_call: TRBD1
clone_size: many

cdr3_aa: CASSPAGQATITDTQYF
cdr3_nt: TGTGCCAGCAGTCCCGCTGGTCAGGCGACAATAACAGATACGCAGTATTTT
j_call: TRBJ2-3
v_call: TRBV12-3/TRBV12-4
d_call: NA
clone_size: many

cdr3_aa: CASSPTGADTDTQYF
cdr3_nt: TGCGCCAGCAGTCCGACAGGGGCGGACACAGATACGCAGTATTTT
j_call: TRBJ2-3
v_call: TRBV5-1
d_call: TRBD1
clone_size: many

cdr3_aa: CASSPSLAGYNEQFF
cdr3_nt: TGTGCCAGCAGCCCTAGCCTAGCGGGTTACAATGAGCAGTTCTTC
j_call: TRBJ2-1
v_call: TRBV4-2
d_call: TRBD2
clone_size: many

cdr3_aa: CASSKHPGQGAEAFF
cdr3_nt: TGTGCCAGCAGTAAACACCCGGGACAGGGGGCTGAAGCTTTCTTT
j_call: TRBJ1-1
v_call: TRBV12-3/TRBV12-4
d_call: TRBD1
clone_size: many

cdr3_aa: CSARFPASGYNEQFF
cdr3_nt: TGCAGTGCTAGATTCCCGGCTAGCGGCTACAATGAGCAGTTCTTC
j_call: TRBJ2-1
v_call: TRBV20-1
d_call: TRBD2
clone_size: many

cdr3_aa: CSARGTSASTDTQYF
cdr3_nt: TGCAGTGCTAGAGGGACTAGCGCTAGCACAGATACGCAGTATTTT
j_call: TRBJ2-3
v_call: TRBV20-1
d_call: TRBD2
clone_size: many

cdr3_aa: CASSLPTYEQYF
cdr3_nt: TGTGCCAGCAGCCTCCCCACCTACGAGCAGTACTTC
j_call: TRBJ2-7
v_call: TRBV11-2
d_call: NA
clone_size: many

cdr3_aa: CASSFTADTQYF
cdr3_nt: TGTGCCAGCAGTTTCACGGCAGATACGCAGTATTTT
j_call: TRBJ2-3
v_call: TRBV28
d_call: NA
clone_size: many

cdr3_aa: CASSSRQGNSPLHF
cdr3_nt: TGTGCCAGCAGCTCCCGACAGGGGAATTCACCCCTCCACTTT
j_call: TRBJ1-6
v_call: TRBV7-2
d_call: TRBD1
clone_size: many

cdr3_aa: CASSDQGDSPLHF
cdr3_nt: TGTGCCAGCAGTGACCAGGGGGATTCACCCCTCCACTTT
j_call: TRBJ1-6
v_call: TRBV6-1
d_call: TRBD1
clone_size: NA

cdr3_aa: CAWSVPGGANVLTF
cdr3_nt: TGTGCCTGGAGTGTACCCGGCGGGGCCAACGTCCTGACTTTC
j_call: TRBJ2-6
v_call: TRBV30
d_call: NA
clone_size: many

cdr3_aa: CSAGGEDVPSVDEQFF
cdr3_nt: TGCAGTGCTGGCGGGGAGGACGTCCCCTCGGTCGATGAGCAGTTCTTC
j_call: TRBJ2-1
v_call: TRBV20-1
d_call: NA
clone_size: many

cdr3_aa: CASSYSIVQGGTEAFF
cdr3_nt: TGTGCCAGCAGTTACTCGATAGTACAGGGTGGTACTGAAGCTTTCTTT
j_call: TRBJ1-1
v_call: TRBV6-6
d_call: NA
clone_size: many

cdr3_aa: CASSLSGRGTDTQYF
cdr3_nt: TGTGCCAGCAGCCTTAGCGGGAGGGGGACAGATACGCAGTATTTT
j_call: TRBJ2-3
v_call: TRBV27
d_call: TRBD2
clone_size: many

cdr3_aa: CASSLITDQETQYF
cdr3_nt: TGCGCCAGCAGCTTGATTACCGACCAAGAGACCCAGTACTTC
j_call: TRBJ2-5
v_call: TRBV5-1
d_call: NA
clone_size: many

cdr3_aa: CASSSQRGGTDTQYF
cdr3_nt: TGTGCCAGCTCCTCGCAGCGGGGGGGCACAGATACGCAGTATTTT
j_call: TRBJ2-3
v_call: TRBV18
d_call: TRBD2
clone_size: NA

cdr3_aa: CASSFKTDTGANVLTF
cdr3_nt: TGTGCCAGCAGTTTCAAAACAGATACTGGGGCCAACGTCCTGACTTTC
j_call: TRBJ2-6
v_call: TRBV12-3/TRBV12-4
d_call: NA
clone_size: many

cdr3_aa: CASSLVVQNTGELFF
cdr3_nt: TGTGCCAGCAGCTTAGTGGTACAGAACACCGGGGAGCTGTTTTTT
j_call: TRBJ2-2
v_call: TRBV7-2
d_call: NA
clone_size: many

cdr3_aa: CASSFYRALSGNTIYF
cdr3_nt: TGTGCCAGCAGTTTTTACAGGGCTCTCTCTGGAAACACCATATATTTT
j_call: TRBJ1-3
v_call: TRBV12-3/TRBV12-4
d_call: NA
clone_size: many

cdr3_aa: CASSSSAGDYNSPLHF
cdr3_nt: TGTGCCAGCAGTTCATCGGCCGGAGACTATAATTCACCCCTCCACTTT
j_call: TRBJ1-6
v_call: TRBV27
d_call: NA
clone_size: NA

cdr3_aa: CASSQVAGEYGYTF
cdr3_nt: TGTGCCAGCAGTCAGGTCGCGGGGGAATACGGCTACACCTTC
j_call: TRBJ1-2
v_call: TRBV28
d_call: NA
clone_size: many

cdr3_aa: CASTKSSGANVLTF
cdr3_nt: TGTGCCAGTACTAAATCCTCTGGGGCCAACGTCCTGACTTTC
j_call: TRBJ2-6
v_call: TRBV19
d_call: NA
clone_size: many

cdr3_aa: CASSWSGGQPQHF
cdr3_nt: TGCGCCAGCAGCTGGTCAGGGGGTCAGCCCCAGCATTTT
j_call: TRBJ1-5
v_call: TRBV5-1
d_call: TRBD1
clone_size: many

cdr3_aa: CASSYTGQLDEQYF
cdr3_nt: TGTGCCAGCAGTTATACTGGGCAGTTAGACGAGCAGTACTTC
j_call: TRBJ2-7
v_call: TRBV27
d_call: NA
clone_size: many

cdr3_aa: CASSLRGNPRGQYF
cdr3_nt: TGTGCCAGCAGCTTACGGGGGAACCCGAGGGGGCAGTACTTC
j_call: TRBJ2-7
v_call: TRBV11-2
d_call: NA
clone_size: few

cdr3_aa: CASSNRDSLAVPSYEQYF
cdr3_nt: TGCGCCAGCAGTAACCGGGACAGCTTAGCTGTTCCCTCCTACGAGCAGTACTTC
j_call: TRBJ2-7
v_call: TRBV10-2
d_call: TRBD1
clone_size: many

cdr3_aa: CASSLAEEKLFF
cdr3_nt: TGTGCCAGCAGCTTAGCGGAAGAAAAACTGTTTTTT
j_call: TRBJ1-4
v_call: TRBV7-9
d_call: NA
clone_size: many

cdr3_aa: CASMNRNTGELFF
cdr3_nt: TGTGCCAGTATGAACAGGAACACCGGGGAGCTGTTTTTT
j_call: TRBJ2-2
v_call: TRBV19
d_call: NA
clone_size: many

cdr3_aa: CSGSPPFGLAGGADTQYF
cdr3_nt: TGCAGCGGATCACCCCCGTTCGGACTAGCGGGGGGTGCTGATACGCAGTATTTT
j_call: TRBJ2-3
v_call: TRBV29-1
d_call: TRBD2
clone_size: NA

cdr3_aa: CASSYSTRNNEQFF
cdr3_nt: TGTGCCAGCAGTTATAGTACTAGAAACAATGAGCAGTTCTTC
j_call: TRBJ2-1
v_call: TRBV2
d_call: NA
clone_size: NA

cdr3_aa: CASSQAFEVDIQYF
cdr3_nt: TGTGCCAGCAGCCAGGCATTCGAAGTTGACATTCAGTACTTC
j_call: TRBJ2-4
v_call: TRBV14
d_call: NA
clone_size: many

cdr3_aa: CASSYYDRSYEQYF
cdr3_nt: TGCGCCAGCAGCTATTACGACAGGTCCTACGAGCAGTACTTC
j_call: TRBJ2-7
v_call: TRBV5-1
d_call: NA
clone_size: many

cdr3_aa: CASSPYRAPYGEQYF
cdr3_nt: TGTGCCAGCTCACCATACAGGGCTCCCTACGGCGAGCAGTACTTC
j_call: TRBJ2-7
v_call: TRBV18
d_call: NA
clone_size: many

cdr3_aa: CASSSLFTAGIPTTGELFF
cdr3_nt: TGTGCCAGCAGTTCGCTTTTTACTGCAGGGATACCGACCACCGGGGAGCTGTTTTTT
j_call: TRBJ2-2
v_call: TRBV27
d_call: NA
clone_size: many

cdr3_aa: CSVGDGGELFF
cdr3_nt: TGCAGCGTTGGGGATGGCGGGGAGCTGTTTTTT
j_call: TRBJ2-2
v_call: TRBV29-1
d_call: NA
clone_size: few